Listed here are 4 T cell receptor beta chains from one sample, sequenced in a study of blood T cell repertoires in COVID-19. Generated by immunoSEQ multiplex PCR, the TCRdb table keeps only in-frame clones and is missing some. The sample contains hundreds of thousands of clones, around 91% of which appear only once. The sample comprised PBMCs or T cells enriched from blood (not recorded which). These receptors all come from a woman aged 40 to 49 who had recovered from COVID-19.

This chain connects TRBV6-6 to TRBJ1-2, with a tentative D call TRBD1 (5 bases). The length of the CDR3 is 16 residues. V was shortened by 5 bases and J by 4 bases, with 20 bases between the two germline ends. CDR1 and CDR2 from the germline V gene are MNHNY and SVGAGI (reference sequence). The CDR3 reads CASSPTMRGPIYGYTF. The CDR3 DNA sequence: TGTGCCAGCAGTCCAACTATGCGGGGACCGATCTATGGCTACACCTTC.

This clone was detected only once. The rearrangement links TRBV15 to TRBJ2-2, with 7 nucleotides matching TRBD2. Trimming took 5 bases from V and 5 from J; bases not matched to a gene: 5. The CDR3 spans 14 residues. Germline lookup yields CDR1 LNHNV and CDR2 YYDKDF (reference sequence). The CDR3 DNA reads as TGTGCCACCAGCCCGGGACTACAGACCGGGGAGCTGTTTTTT. As protein: CATSPGLQTGELFF.

CDR3 sequence (DNA): TGTGCCAGCAGCCAAGTAATCCACGAGCAGTACTTC. Translation: CASSQVIHEQYF. The J gene is TRBJ2-7, the V gene TRBV3-1 (or the pseudogene TRBV3-2); D is unclear. The CDR3 runs to 12 residues. The V end lost 1 base, the J end lost 5 bases, and 6 bases lay between the germline ends. CDR1 is LGHDT, CDR2 YNNKEL, per germline (reference sequence).

The chain uses TRBV21-1 and TRBJ1-1; the DNA was not used to check the table's D call, TRBD1. TRBV21-1 represents a pseudogene. The CDR3 is 13 residues long. CDR3 nucleotide sequence: TGTGCCAGCAAAGAGGGGGCTAACACTGAAGCTTTCTTT. Translating it yields CASKEGANTEAFF.